A selection of T cell receptor beta chains follows, all from one sample in a study of early T cells in non-severe SARS-CoV-2 infection. From the 5' RACE reads, TCRdb called clonotypes with MiXCR, one entry per CDR3 protein. In the table there are around 30,000 distinct CDR3 sequences, about 9.5% of which are singletons. The sequenced sample was whole blood. These TCRs come from an adult who was a healthcare worker with PCR-confirmed SARS-CoV-2 infection or an uninfected control (not recorded which). Each CDR3 is given with its conserved first and last residue. The D gene is left open where the match is weak. For some rows the clone size is stated as once, few or many, or as a class when expanded; others skip it.

d_call j_call v_call clone_size cdr3_aa cdr3_nt
TRBD2 TRBJ2-7 TRBV7-2 many CASSSGTSGGEQYF TGTGCCAGCAGCTCCGGGACTAGCGGGGGAGAGCAGTACTTC
TRBD1 TRBJ1-1 TRBV29-1 NA CSVISGQAGGEAFF TGCAGCGTGATATCGGGACAGGCGGGGGGTGAAGCTTTCTTT
TRBD1 TRBJ2-1 TRBV19 few CATEGQGTYNEQFF TGTGCCACCGAGGGACAGGGTACCTACAATGAGCAGTTCTTC
TRBD1 TRBJ2-5 TRBV6-4 NA CASRPPDRDRGVRDF TGTGCCAGCAGGCCCCCCGACCGGGACAGGGGGGTAAGGGACTTC
NA TRBJ1-2 TRBV7-2 many CASSPGQVLSRSYTF TGTGCCAGCAGCCCGGGCCAGGTGCTTTCTCGTAGCTACACCTTC
NA TRBJ2-7 TRBV12-5 many CASGTYTDGGYEQYF TGTGCTAGTGGTACCTATACGGATGGCGGCTACGAGCAGTACTTC
NA TRBJ2-2 TRBV7-3 many CASSLRPSFGELFF TGTGCCAGCAGCTTACGCCCTTCCTTCGGGGAGCTGTTTTTT
NA TRBJ2-6 TRBV29-1 NA CSVEGTSGANVLTF TGCAGCGTGGAGGGCACCTCTGGGGCCAACGTCCTGACTTTC
NA TRBJ1-2 TRBV24-1 many CATSDPPAYGYTF TGTGCCACCAGTGATCCCCCGGCGTATGGCTACACCTTC
NA TRBJ1-3 TRBV20-1 few CSATDSSSGNTIYF TGCAGTGCCACGGACAGCAGCTCTGGAAACACCATATATTTT
NA TRBJ2-6 TRBV7-2 many CASSSSPGANVLTF TGTGCCAGCAGCTCTAGCCCTGGGGCCAACGTCCTGACTTTC
TRBD2 TRBJ2-1 TRBV4-3 many CASSQGLGGGADEQFF TGCGCCAGCAGCCAAGGGCTAGGCGGGGGGGCCGATGAGCAGTTCTTC
NA TRBJ2-7 TRBV7-9 few CASIRFGAGSYEQYF TGTGCCAGCATAAGGTTCGGGGCGGGCTCCTACGAGCAGTACTTC
NA TRBJ2-1 TRBV30 many CAWSMGNEQFF TGTGCCTGGAGTATGGGGAATGAGCAGTTCTTC
NA TRBJ2-1 TRBV3-1 many CASSQGTVLDEQFF TGTGCCAGCAGCCAAGGGACGGTTTTGGATGAGCAGTTCTTC
TRBD2 TRBJ2-3 TRBV7-2 NA CASSLDGGSTDTQYF TGTGCCAGCAGCTTAGACGGGGGGTCCACAGATACGCAGTATTTC
NA TRBJ2-3 TRBV6-5 medium-sized CASSYARLGTDTQYF TGTGCCAGCAGTTACGCGAGGCTGGGCACAGATACGCAGTATTTT
NA TRBJ2-2 TRBV5-6 once CASSLGATTGELFF TGTGCCAGCAGCTTGGGGGCCACCACCGGGGAGCTGTTTTTT
NA TRBJ2-3 TRBV9 many CASSVAPDTDTQYF TGTGCCAGCAGCGTAGCTCCAGACACAGATACGCAGTATTTT
NA TRBJ2-7 TRBV18 NA CASSPPDSIYEQYF TGTGCCAGCTCACCCCCCGACTCGATCTACGAGCAGTACTTC
NA TRBJ1-1 TRBV28 few CASSLAWSEAFF TGTGCCAGCAGTTTAGCCTGGAGTGAAGCTTTCTTT
NA TRBJ1-6 TRBV20-1 many CSASQGSSYNSPLHF TGCAGTGCTTCTCAGGGTAGCTCCTATAATTCACCCCTCCACTTT
NA TRBJ2-5 TRBV4-2 many CASSQDRIQETQYF TGTGCCAGCAGCCAAGACAGGATTCAAGAGACCCAGTACTTC
NA TRBJ2-7 TRBV7-9 few CASSIDRNEQYF TGTGCCAGCAGCATCGACAGAAACGAGCAGTACTTC
NA TRBJ2-5 TRBV12-3/TRBV12-4 many CASSFPPEGETQYF TGTGCCAGCAGTTTTCCCCCGGAGGGAGAGACCCAGTACTTC
NA TRBJ2-3 TRBV10-1 many CASSLSPGGTDTQYF TGCGCCAGCAGTTTAAGCCCAGGGGGCACAGATACGCAGTATTTT
NA TRBJ2-7 TRBV5-1 many CASSLGGSARYEQYF TGCGCCAGCAGCTTGGGAGGATCCGCCCGCTACGAGCAGTACTTC
NA TRBJ2-1 TRBV4-2 few CASSPGGNHNEQFF TGTGCCAGCAGCCCTGGGGGCAACCACAATGAGCAGTTCTTC
TRBD1 TRBJ2-4 TRBV10-3 few CAISESGTGVAKNIQYF TGTGCCATCAGTGAGTCCGGGACAGGGGTAGCCAAAAACATTCAGTACTTC
NA TRBJ2-3 TRBV5-5 medium-sized CASSPEGFSSTDTQYF TGTGCCAGCAGCCCGGAGGGGTTCTCTAGCACAGATACGCAGTATTTT
NA TRBJ2-7 TRBV24-1 many CATSESGNSYEQYF TGTGCCACCAGTGAGTCAGGGAACTCCTACGAGCAGTACTTC
NA TRBJ2-2 TRBV5-1 few CASSFRGAGNTGELFF TGCGCCAGCAGCTTCCGCGGGGCCGGTAACACCGGGGAGCTGTTTTTT
TRBD2 TRBJ2-5 TRBV19 few CASSGRGETQYF TGTGCCAGTAGCGGGAGGGGAGAGACCCAGTACTTC
NA TRBJ1-4 TRBV20-1 NA CSARVTTNEKLFF TGCAGTGCTCGGGTCACTACTAATGAAAAACTGTTTTTT
NA TRBJ1-5 TRBV16 many CASSRTLGPFDVNSNQPQHF TGTGCCAGCAGCCGGACGCTGGGGCCCTTTGATGTTAATAGCAATCAGCCCCAGCATTTT
TRBD2 TRBJ2-7 TRBV5-4 many CASSLKGLEGEQYF TGTGCCAGCAGCTTGAAGGGACTAGAGGGCGAGCAGTACTTC
NA TRBJ1-1 TRBV7-3 NA CASSLTGPVGAFF TGTGCCAGCAGCTTAACTGGACCCGTCGGAGCTTTCTTT
TRBD1 TRBJ2-3 TRBV12-3/TRBV12-4 few CASSTQGVRTDTQYF TGTGCCAGCAGTACTCAGGGGGTTCGCACAGATACGCAGTATTTT
NA TRBJ2-1 TRBV7-9 NA CASSLGSGQSIYEQFF TGTGCCAGCAGCTTAGGCTCGGGACAATCAATCTATGAGCAGTTCTTC
TRBD1 TRBJ2-4 TRBV29-1 many CSAGTVAKNIQYF TGCAGCGCAGGGACAGTAGCCAAAAACATTCAGTACTTC
NA TRBJ1-3 TRBV18 many CASSPLGSVEVTGNTIYF TGTGCCAGCTCACCGCTCGGCAGTGTGGAAGTAACTGGAAACACCATATATTTT
NA TRBJ2-3 TRBV7-2 many CASARASTDTQYF TGTGCCAGCGCCCGGGCTAGCACAGATACGCAGTATTTT
TRBD2 TRBJ2-1 TRBV11-2 NA CARSLLSGDHEQFF TGTGCCAGAAGCTTACTTAGCGGGGATCATGAGCAGTTCTTC
NA TRBJ2-3 TRBV10-3 many CATRGGGTDTQYF TGTGCCACTCGGGGAGGGGGAACAGATACGCAGTATTTT
NA TRBJ2-7 TRBV20-1 many CSASRPGHSYEQYF TGCAGTGCTAGTAGGCCCGGGCATTCCTACGAGCAGTACTTC
NA TRBJ2-5 TRBV30 once CAWSSLWGPGETQYF TGTGCCTGGAGTTCCCTTTGGGGGCCCGGAGAGACCCAGTACTTC
NA TRBJ2-2 TRBV6-5 once CASSRALSRTGELFF TGTGCCAGCAGTCGGGCACTCTCCCGCACCGGGGAGCTGTTTTTT
TRBD2 TRBJ2-5 TRBV11-2 many CASLGMGRGKETQYF TGTGCCAGCCTCGGGATGGGGCGGGGGAAAGAGACCCAGTACTTC
TRBD2 TRBJ2-7 TRBV5-1 few CASRTAGDEQYF TGCGCCAGCAGGACGGCGGGGGACGAGCAGTACTTC
NA TRBJ1-1 TRBV11-2 many CASSLGPENTEAFF TGTGCCAGCAGCTTAGGGCCAGAGAACACTGAAGCTTTCTTT
NA TRBJ2-5 TRBV7-2 many CASSLNGRGRETQYF TGTGCCAGCAGCTTAAACGGACGGGGAAGGGAGACCCAGTACTTC
NA TRBJ2-1 TRBV7-8 many CASGYRSSSYNEQFF TGTGCCAGCGGATATAGATCCAGCTCCTACAATGAGCAGTTCTTC
NA TRBJ2-7 TRBV6-5 NA CASSSSRQAKSSYEQYF TGTGCCAGCAGTTCCTCCCGACAGGCCAAATCCTCCTACGAGCAGTACTTC
TRBD1 TRBJ2-3 TRBV9 few CASSAGTVSARDTQYF TGTGCCAGCAGCGCCGGGACAGTGTCGGCGCGGGATACGCAGTATTTT